The 14 T cell receptor beta chains in this list originate from one sample, sequenced in a study of CD8 T cells in Susac syndrome (dated by TCRdb to about 2019). Libraries came from the immunoSEQ multiplex PCR assay. RNA was extracted using the RNeasy kit, and roughly 0.5 to 1 microgram was reverse transcribed with random hexamers. Using fastp trimming at Q25 and MiXCR clonotype assembly, TCRdb reanalyzed the public sequencing data and kept in-frame beta chains. A single entry per CDR3 protein holds the most common genes and DNA from its merged rows. The sample table lists approximately 120,000 distinct CDR3 sequences, 92% of them with a count of one. The ten largest clones capture about 0.11% of the sample. What was sequenced was CD8+ T cells from PBMCs. These TCRs come from a human donor in good health.

The chain is built from TRBV19 and TRBJ2-1; D possibly corresponds to TRBD1 (5 bases). This CDR3 is 13 amino acids long. Per germline, CDR1 LNHDA and CDR2 SQIVND (reference sequence). Trimming removed 5 bases from V and 8 bases from J, with 13 bases in between. The CDR3 region has the DNA TGTGCCAGTAGTGTCGGACACTTCGATGAGCAGTTCTTC. The encoded protein is CASSVGHFDEQFF.

The genes are TRBV28 and TRBJ1-1; possibly TRBD1 for D (5 bases). The CDR3 totals 16 residues. Germline values: CDR1 MDHEN, CDR2 SYDVKM. V was trimmed by 2 bases and J by 5 bases, leaving 18 bases between them. The CDR3 sequence is CASSLAGTPGGTEAFF. As DNA, the CDR3 is TGTGCCAGCAGTTTAGCGGGGACTCCTGGAGGGACTGAAGCTTTCTTT.

The V gene is TRBV5-6, the J gene TRBJ1-6; 7 nucleotides agree with TRBD1. The CDR3 runs to 14 residues. V gave up 4 bases and J gave up 5 bases; unmatched junction bases: 3. Germline CDR1 and CDR2: SGHDT and YYEEEE. CDR3 residues: CASSPGTDNSPLHF. The DNA of the CDR3 is TGTGCCAGCAGCCCGGGGACAGATAATTCACCCCTCCACTTT.

The rearrangement links TRBV12-3 or TRBV12-4 to TRBJ2-1, with 9 bases matching TRBD2. Losses at the gene ends were 3 bases for V and 6 bases for J; bases not matched to a gene: 9. This CDR3 has 16 residues. In nucleotides, the CDR3 is TGTGCCAGCAGTTTTGGGGGGACTAGCCGGGCCAATGAGCAGTTCTTC. Translating gives CASSFGGTSRANEQFF.

Only one count was recorded for this clonotype. The chain has TRBV3-1 and TRBJ1-5; D is ambiguous. The V end lost 0 bases, the J end lost 2 bases, and 8 bases lay between the germline ends. From germline, CDR1 is LGHDT and CDR2 YNNKEL (reference sequence). The CDR3 contains 15 residues. The CDR3, as DNA: TGTGCCAGCAGCCAAGATCCGGAGGGCAATCAGCCCCAGCATTTT. Its translation is CASSQDPEGNQPQHF.

This chain links TRBV7-2 with TRBJ1-1; weak D call: TRBD1 (5 bases). Germline lookup yields CDR1 SGHTA and CDR2 FQGNSA. The CDR3 length is 15 residues. V was shortened by 5 bases and J by 0 bases, with 13 bases between the two germline ends. CDR3 DNA: TGTGCCAGCAGCCTCAGGGCAGGGATGAACACTGAAGCTTTCTTT. Amino acid sequence: CASSLRAGMNTEAFF. Full variable domain (outside the CDR3, taken from reference TRBV7-2 and TRBJ1-1): GAGVSQSPSNKVTEKGKDVELRCDPISGHTALYWYRQSLGQGLEFLIYFQGNSAPDKSGLPSDRFSAERTGGSVSTLTIQRTQQEDSAVYLCASSLRAGMNTEAFFGQGTRLTVV.

V gene TRBV3-1 combines with J gene TRBJ2-7; possibly TRBD1 for D (6 bases). Trimming left V 6 bases short and J 5 bases short, with 26 bases between. CDR3 length equals 17 residues. Germline CDR1 LGHDT, CDR2 YNNKEL (reference sequence). DNA of the CDR3: TGTGCCAGCAGACCCGACAGGATTCCTTGGATGCTCCACGAGCAGTACTTC. It encodes CASRPDRIPWMLHEQYF.

This chain's CDR3 is CASSQSSWGPLSGNTIYF. The DNA of the CDR3 is TGCGCCAGCAGTCAATCGTCGTGGGGTCCCCTCTCTGGAAACACCATATATTTT. The chain carries TRBV23-1 and TRBJ1-3; no clear D. TRBV23-1 is an open reading frame whose function is uncertain. The CDR3 spans 18 residues. The V and J ends lost 0 bases and 0 bases respectively, with 15 bases between them.

V is TRBV7-9 and J is TRBJ2-5, with D unresolved. The V and J ends lost 4 bases and 3 bases respectively, with 15 bases between them. The CDR3 spans 15 residues. Germline CDR1 is SEHNR and CDR2 is FQNEAQ (reference sequence). The DNA of the CDR3 is TGTGCCAGCAGCTCCATCGGGCCACGTAAAGAGACCCAGTACTTC. It codes for CASSSIGPRKETQYF.

This chain connects TRBV18 to TRBJ2-1; unclear D gene. Between the trimmed V and J ends, which lost 2 bases and 8 bases, there was a span of 4 bases. Germline CDR1 and CDR2: KGHSH and LQKENI. This CDR3 comprises 11 residues. CDR3 bases: TGTGCCAGCTCACCAGCGTATGAGCAGTTCTTC. It specifies CASSPAYEQFF.

V is TRBV29-1 and J is TRBJ2-2, with D unclear. The CDR3 extends over 13 amino acids. Germline CDR1 SQVTM, CDR2 ANQGSEA. V lost 5 bases and J lost 0, with 7 bases in between. CDR3 sequence (DNA): TGCAGCGTTCAAACGTCGAACACCGGGGAGCTGTTTTTT. Protein: CSVQTSNTGELFF.

The rearrangement uses TRBV11-2 and TRBJ2-1; no firm D call. The germline V and J ends were trimmed by 4 bases and 6 bases, with 7 bases remaining between them. The CDR3 length is 12 residues. CDR1 SGHAT and CDR2 FQNNGV come from the germline V gene. CDR3 nucleotide sequence: TGTGCCAGCAGCTCCGGTCGCAATGAGCAGTTCTTC. Amino acids: CASSSGRNEQFF.

This clonotype was observed once. The V call is TRBV7-6, the J call TRBJ1-2; D uncertain. Germline CDR1 reads SGHVS; CDR2 reads FNYEAQ. V lost 5 bases, J lost 3 bases, and 22 bases lay in between. This CDR3 has 17 residues. DNA of the CDR3: TGTGCCAGCAGCGCGAGTCGGAGTCCGGGGTCTTACTATGGCTACACCTTC. Its translation is CASSASRSPGSYYGYTF.

This chain joins TRBV29-1 and TRBJ1-1; D might be TRBD1 (5 bases). The CDR3 sequence is 15 residues long. V shed 1 base and J shed 0 bases, with 12 bases lying between them. Germline V gene data show CDR1 as SQVTM and CDR2 as ANQGSEA. The CDR3 DNA is TGCAGCGTTGAAGTCTTCAGGGCACTGAACACTGAAGCTTTCTTT. This encodes CSVEVFRALNTEAFF.